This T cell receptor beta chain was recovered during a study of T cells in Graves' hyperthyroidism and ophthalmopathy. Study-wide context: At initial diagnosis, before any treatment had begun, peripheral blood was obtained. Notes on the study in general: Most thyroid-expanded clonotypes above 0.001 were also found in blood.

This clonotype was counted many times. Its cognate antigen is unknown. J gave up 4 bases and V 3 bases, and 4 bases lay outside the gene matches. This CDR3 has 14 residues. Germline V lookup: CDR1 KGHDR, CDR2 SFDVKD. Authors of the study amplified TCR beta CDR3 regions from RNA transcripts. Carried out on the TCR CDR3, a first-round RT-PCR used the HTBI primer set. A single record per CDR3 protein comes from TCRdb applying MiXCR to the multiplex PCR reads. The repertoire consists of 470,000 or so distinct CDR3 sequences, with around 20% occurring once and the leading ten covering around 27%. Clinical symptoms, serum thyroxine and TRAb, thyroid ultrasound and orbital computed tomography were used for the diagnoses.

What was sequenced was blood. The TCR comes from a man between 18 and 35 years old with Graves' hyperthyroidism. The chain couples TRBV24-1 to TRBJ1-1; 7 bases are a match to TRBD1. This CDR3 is CATSDDREGTEAFF. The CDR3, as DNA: TGTGCCACCAGTGATGACAGGGAGGGCACTGAAGCTTTCTTT.